The text below deals with one TCR beta chain. Antigen: not known. The data belong to a study of T cells in localized non-small cell lung cancer. General study findings and limits: The study found T cell clonality highest in uninvolved adjacent lung, above tumor. Among the top 100 tumor clones, a median about 59 appeared in adjacent lung.

Assay: immunoSEQ multiplex PCR; the TCRdb copy retains only in-frame clones and omits some. The table records 78,000 or so clones, 84% of them present only once. CDR1 and CDR2 (germline): SEHNR, FQNEAQ (reference sequence). V gave up 0 bases and J gave up 2 bases, with 8 bases separating them. The CDR3 totals 14 residues. The chain combines TRBV7-9 with TRBJ2-7, with unresolved D. Material: peripheral blood, obtained before any cancer treatment. The source is a man aged 35 to 69 with stage I lung adenocarcinoma. CDR3 protein: CASSLAGLAYEQYF. As DNA, the CDR3 is TGTGCCAGCAGCTTAGCAGGGCTGGCCTACGAGCAGTACTTC.